Included here is one T cell receptor beta chain sequence, with context. What it binds is not known. This entry belongs to a study of cytomegalovirus exposure and HLA in healthy donors. Study-level results: When presence/absence was analysed, sequencing depth was taken to be roughly uniform across donors.

There are 13 residues in the CDR3. Trimming removed 7 bases from V and 5 bases from J; junction bases left unmatched: 6. Germline V CDR1 and CDR2: SGHRS, YFSETQ. The PCR contained 60 Vbeta and 13 Jbeta primers. Generated by immunoSEQ multiplex PCR, the TCRdb table keeps only in-frame clones and is missing some. The profile shows about 100,000 clones, roughly 73% of them singletons. The V gene is TRBV5-1, the J gene TRBJ1-1; 9 bases fit TRBD1. Input material: PBMCs. The clonotype was recovered from a man aged 50 to 60 in good health and CMV-seropositive. DNA of the CDR3: TGCGCCAGCGCCGGGACAGGGATGACTGAAGCTTTCTTT. Translating it yields CASAGTGMTEAFF. The full variable domain, its missing parts supplied by reference TRBV5-1 and TRBJ1-1, is KAGVTQTPRYLIKTRGQQVTLSCSPISGHRSVSWYQQTPGQGLQFLFEYFSETQRNKGNFPGRFSGRQFSNSRSEMNVSTLELGDSALYLCASAGTGMTEAFFGQGTRLTVV.